This T cell receptor (beta chain) derives from a study of T cell responses to AZD1222 COVID-19 vaccine. Germline-derived CDR1 and CDR2 are WSHSY and SAAADI. This CDR3 comprises 15 residues. V lost 5 bases to trimming and J lost 5 bases, with 18 bases between them. Study findings and constraints: Repertoires were sampled only after the peak T cell response. Baseline seropositivity occurred in only a handful of AZD1222 recipients. Females made up more of the donors, who were largely white British, and clonal diversity may have come out too low.

Clones were read by immunoSEQ multiplex PCR, and TCRdb kept only the in-frame ones, dropping some. The table has roughly 60,000 clones, roughly 90% seen once; the top ten hold around 5.2%. For this clone: Its target is not known.

This sequence originates from an adult in good health. This material consisted of peripheral blood, taken on day 0 of AZD1222 vaccination. V is TRBV10-2 and J is TRBJ2-5; D may be TRBD2 (6 bases). The CDR3 protein is CASSSQRALPETQYF. The DNA for the CDR3 is TGCGCCAGCAGTTCCCAGCGGGCCCTCCCGGAGACCCAGTACTTC.